The 13 T cell receptor beta chains in this list originate from one sample, sequenced in a study of shared clonotypes between healthy human individuals. Using immunoSEQ multiplex PCR, the repertoire was profiled, and TCRdb retains in-frame clones only, with some absent. In the table there are about 2.4 million clones, around nine tenths of which are singletons. Sample: naive CD4+ T cells sorted from blood. The sample's subset: CD45RA+ positively selected. The receptors stem from a man between 18 and 35 years old in good health.

V is TRBV7-8 and J is TRBJ2-1; TRBD2 matches at 7 bases. CDR1 and CDR2 from the germline V gene are SGHVS and FQNEAQ. Germline trimming cut 2 bases from V and 1 base from J; bases unmatched to any gene: 5. This CDR3 has 16 amino acids. The CDR3 DNA reads TGTGCCAGCAGCTTACGCGGGGGTGATTCCTACAATGAGCAGTTCTTC. Encoded protein: CASSLRGGDSYNEQFF.

The rearrangement links TRBV2 to TRBJ1-1; 7 bases map to TRBD1. This CDR3 spans 14 amino acids. J was trimmed by 5 bases and V by 4 bases; bases with no gene match: 7. Germline V lookup: CDR1 SNHLY, CDR2 FYNNEI. The CDR3 region is CASSGTGAPTEAFF. The CDR3 nucleotides are TGTGCCAGCAGTGGTACAGGGGCCCCGACTGAAGCTTTCTTT.

Notes on this clone: Additional DNA sequences in this sample encode the identical CDR3. J is TRBJ1-2 and V is TRBV5-1; 7 bases line up with TRBD1. This CDR3 is 14 amino acids long. J was trimmed by 10 bases and V by 2 bases; bases with no gene match: 11. Per germline, CDR1 SGHRS and CDR2 YFSETQ. The CDR3 DNA is TGCGCCAGCAGCTTAACAGGGGCTAAAGCTGACTACACCTTC. Protein: CASSLTGAKADYTF.

For this clone: The sample carries other DNA sequences with the same CDR3. The chain links TRBV7-2 to TRBJ2-7; D call uncertain. Trimming shortened V by 4 bases and J by 2 bases, and 6 bases separated the two germline ends. Germline lookup yields CDR1 SGHTA and CDR2 FQGNSA. The CDR3 covers 12 residues. The CDR3 is CASSSTPYEQYF. The CDR3 nucleotides read TGTGCCAGCAGCTCCACACCCTACGAGCAGTACTTC.

The J gene is TRBJ1-3, the V gene TRBV28; perhaps TRBD1 as D (5 bases). Trimming shortened V by 4 bases and J by 0 bases, and 22 bases separated the two germline ends. The germline gives CDR1 MDHEN, CDR2 SYDVKM. This CDR3 spans 19 amino acids. CDR3 DNA: TGTGCCAGCAGTTGGGGCTTGGGGGAAGGGGTCAGCTCTGGAAACACCATATATTTT. Translating gives CASSWGLGEGVSSGNTIYF.

This chain joins TRBV7-2 and TRBJ2-1; D gene unclear. V was pared by 4 bases and J by 5 bases, with 18 bases between. CDR1 is SGHTA and CDR2 is FQGNSA in the germline V gene. The CDR3 length is 16 residues. CDR3 region: CASSSPSSLGDNEQFF. The CDR3 nucleotides are TGTGCCAGCAGCTCCCCCTCCTCCCTCGGCGACAATGAGCAGTTCTTC.

The CDR3 coding sequence is TGTGCCAGCAGCCCCGGAGGAGCGGGCCTCACAGATACGCAGTATTTT. This codes for CASSPGGAGLTDTQYF. The chain recombines TRBV5-4 with TRBJ2-3; a weak D match, TRBD2 (6 bases). Trimming shortened V by 4 bases and J by 2 bases, and 17 bases separated the two germline ends. CDR3 length equals 16 residues. Per germline, CDR1 SGHNT and CDR2 YYREEE (reference sequence).

This sequence joins TRBV7-2 and TRBJ2-1; TRBD1 is a possible D gene (5 bases). Trimming stripped 2 bases from V and 4 bases from J, with 12 bases between. Germline CDR1 and CDR2: SGHTA and FQGNSA. CDR3 length: 15 amino acids. The CDR3, as DNA: TGTGCCAGCAGCTTACAGGGTACGGTATACAATGAGCAGTTCTTC. This codes for CASSLQGTVYNEQFF.

V is TRBV6-5 and J is TRBJ2-1; possibly TRBD1 for D (5 bases). The germline V and J ends were trimmed by 6 bases and 6 bases, with 18 bases remaining between them. The CDR3 is 15 residues long. Germline CDR1 and CDR2: MNHEY and SVGAGI. The CDR3 loop reads CASSYRRPLGNEQFF. The CDR3 bases are TGTGCCAGCAGCTACAGGCGGCCCTTGGGCAATGAGCAGTTCTTC.

DNA for the CDR3: TGCGCCAGCAACGAACAGGGCTCTGGAAACACCATATATTTT. Protein sequence: CASNEQGSGNTIYF. This chain joins TRBV10-2 and TRBJ1-3, with D maybe TRBD1 (6 bases). V was cut by 7 bases and J by 0 bases, with 10 bases left in between. The germline CDR1 and CDR2 sequences are WSHSY and SAAADI. The length of the CDR3 is 14 residues.

This chain's CDR3 is CASSLRASYGYTF. As DNA, the CDR3 is TGTGCCAGTAGTCTAAGGGCTAGCTATGGCTACACCTTC. The gene calls are TRBV19 and TRBJ1-2; no definite D call. CDR3 length: 13 residues. Germline-derived CDR1 and CDR2 are LNHDA and SQIVND (reference sequence). The germline V and J ends were trimmed by 5 bases and 4 bases, with 11 bases remaining between them.

The V call is TRBV5-4, the J call TRBJ2-5; weak D call: TRBD2 (5 bases). With 4 bases removed from V and 11 bases from J, the gap between germline ends came to 21 bases. From germline, CDR1 is SGHNT and CDR2 YYREEE (reference sequence). This CDR3 is 14 amino acids long. The CDR3 DNA follows: TGTGCCAGCAGCGATCCTAATAAACCGGGAACACAGTACTTC. It encodes CASSDPNKPGTQYF.

This rearrangement joins TRBV28 to TRBJ2-5; possible D gene TRBD2, 6 bases. Trimming pared 3 bases from V and 5 bases from J, leaving 16 bases between. The CDR3 contains 15 residues. Germline assignment: CDR1 MDHEN and CDR2 SYDVKM. The CDR3 sequence is CASSLIRDRGETQYF. The CDR3 coding sequence is TGTGCCAGCAGTTTGATCCGGGACCGGGGGGAGACCCAGTACTTC. Full variable domain (rest looked up from reference TRBV28 and TRBJ2-5): DVKVTQSSRYLVKRTGEKVFLECVQDMDHENMFWYRQDPGLGLRLIYFSYDVKMKEKGDIPEGYSVSREKKERFSLILESASTNQTSMYLCASSLIRDRGETQYFGPGTRLLVL.